The T cell receptor beta chain under discussion was sequenced for a study of blood T cell repertoires in COVID-19. Some clones are missing from TCRdb's copy, which holds only in-frame ones; the method was immunoSEQ multiplex PCR. Of a few hundred thousand clones in the sample, around 84% were seen once. Participant-reported clinical history was the basis for cohort assignment. Sequencing was done on a sample of PBMCs or T cells enriched from blood (not recorded which). The sequence was obtained from a man aged 30 to 39 with acute COVID-19.

CDR3: CASSPRLAGGLTDTQYF. The CDR3 DNA follows: TGTGCCAGCAGTCCAAGACTAGCGGGGGGGTTAACAGATACGCAGTATTTT. This chain uses TRBV6-6 with TRBJ2-3, with 14 bases aligning to TRBD2. CDR1 is MNHNY and CDR2 is SVGAGI in the germline V gene (reference sequence). The CDR3 has 17 amino acids. Germline trimming cut 5 bases from V and 3 bases from J; bases unmatched to any gene: 7.